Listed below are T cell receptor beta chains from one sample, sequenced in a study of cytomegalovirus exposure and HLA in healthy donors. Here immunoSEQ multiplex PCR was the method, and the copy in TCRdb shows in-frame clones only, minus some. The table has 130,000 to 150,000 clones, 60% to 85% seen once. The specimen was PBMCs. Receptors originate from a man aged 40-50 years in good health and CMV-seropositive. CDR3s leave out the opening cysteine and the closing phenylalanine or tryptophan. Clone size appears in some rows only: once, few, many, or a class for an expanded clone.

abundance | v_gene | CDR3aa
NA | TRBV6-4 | ASSDFREYEQY
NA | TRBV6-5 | ASSMDSSTDTQY
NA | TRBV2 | ASSEEAGEPYGYT
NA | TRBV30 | AWRPPGNEQF
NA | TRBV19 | ASTPGVLARSGANVLT
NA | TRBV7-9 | SSSLDFGETEAF
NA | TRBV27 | ASSWSPGQGFDEQF
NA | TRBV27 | ASSPGWGQGASYEQY
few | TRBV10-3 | AIEAGTGQYNEQF
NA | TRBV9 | ASSVAGTAYEQY
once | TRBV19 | ASSIPPRPQH
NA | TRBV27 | ASSLTGTPPYEQY
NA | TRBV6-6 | ASFLAGVTDTQY
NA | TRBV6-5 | ASRRQSYSNQPQH
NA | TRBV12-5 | ASGTGQGTVSEQF
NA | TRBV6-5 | ASSYRQGRETQY
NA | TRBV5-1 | ASSIGTSGSGGNEQF
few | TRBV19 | ASGVQENTEAF
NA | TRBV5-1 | ASSLDQGALVYEQF
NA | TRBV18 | ASTTGTGAGELF
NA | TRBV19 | ASSTAPGTRSNYGYT
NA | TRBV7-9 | SSSLWLQPQH
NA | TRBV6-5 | ASSYGDRVLETQY
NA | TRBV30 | AWRANEKLF
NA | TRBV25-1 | ASSQSRTEAF
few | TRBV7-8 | ASSSTSTLGGQY
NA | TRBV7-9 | SSSRQANTEAF
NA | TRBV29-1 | SVEFLAGGAYEQY
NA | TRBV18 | ASSPSYGENIQY
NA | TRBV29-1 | SVVQGGNIQY
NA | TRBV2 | ASSGGGGYGYT
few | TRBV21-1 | ASSGRGFGNQPQH
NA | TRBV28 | ASSWQGTSYEQY
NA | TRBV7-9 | ASSLGTGLGQETQY
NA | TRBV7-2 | ASYSGKAQETQY
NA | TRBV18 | ASSPPTGGAGGYT
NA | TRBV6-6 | ASSWDTFNEKLF
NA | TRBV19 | ATRLAGGQMGSGANVLT
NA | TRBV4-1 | ASSQDGGSIDEQF
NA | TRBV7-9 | ASSRTSSGKGNEQF
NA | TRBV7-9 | ASSSGGHRREKLF
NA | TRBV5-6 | ASSVGPTPGYT
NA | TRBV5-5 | ASSLGFSGGVYNEQF
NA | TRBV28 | ASSFGVPEAF
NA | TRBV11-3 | ASSPGTGSTEAF
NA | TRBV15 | ATSRGWTGSNEQF
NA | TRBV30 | AWSLQGAEAF
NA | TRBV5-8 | ASSRAPGLGNNEQF
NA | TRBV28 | ASSGGSTDTQY
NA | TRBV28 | ASSKGGTGTGELF
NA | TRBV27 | ASSPAGTGMYNEQF
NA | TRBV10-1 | ASSPSGSYEQY
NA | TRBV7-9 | ASSLNTRNEKLF
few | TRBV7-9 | ASSNRVDYGYT
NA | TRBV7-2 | ASSLFFGRANEQF
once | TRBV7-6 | ASSTTGPNTGELF
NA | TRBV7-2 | ASSLAREGDGQY
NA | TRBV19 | ASSKWGENEKLF